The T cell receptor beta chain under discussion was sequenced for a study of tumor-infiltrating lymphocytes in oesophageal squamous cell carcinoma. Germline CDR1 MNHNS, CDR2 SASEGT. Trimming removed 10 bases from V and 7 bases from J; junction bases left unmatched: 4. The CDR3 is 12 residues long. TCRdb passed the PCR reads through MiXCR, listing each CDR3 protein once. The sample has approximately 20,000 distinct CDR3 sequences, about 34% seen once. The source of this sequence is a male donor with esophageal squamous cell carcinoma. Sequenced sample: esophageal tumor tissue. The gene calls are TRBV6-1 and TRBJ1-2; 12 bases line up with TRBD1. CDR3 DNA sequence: TGTGCCATGGGACAGGGGGCAAGTGGCTACACCTTC. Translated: CAMGQGASGYTF.